These 18 T cell receptor beta chains share one sample of origin, sequenced in a study of blood T cell repertoires in COVID-19. Clones were sequenced by immunoSEQ multiplex PCR, and TCRdb holds only the in-frame ones, with some missing. The sample lists some 250,000 clones; around 89% were seen once. Sequencing input: PBMCs or T cells enriched from blood (not recorded which). These receptors came from a man in his forties who had recovered from COVID-19.

The count of this clone is one. This chain links TRBV5-1 with TRBJ1-1; 11 bases are shared with TRBD1. Germline assignment: CDR1 SGHRS and CDR2 YFSETQ. This CDR3 contains 16 residues. The ends lost 1 base at V and 4 bases at J; junction bases unmatched: 6. In DNA, the CDR3 is TGCGCCAGCAGCTTGAGGACAGGGGGCACGGTCACTGAAGCTTTCTTT. This translates into CASSLRTGGTVTEAFF.

This sequence joins TRBV7-9 and TRBJ2-7; 9 bases are a match to TRBD1. Trimming took 3 bases from V and 7 from J; bases not matched to a gene: 13. Germline V lookup: CDR1 SEHNR, CDR2 FQNEAQ (reference sequence). CDR3 length: 16 amino acids. The CDR3 reads CASSFRGQGPPSEQYF. For the CDR3, the DNA is TGTGCCAGCAGCTTCCGAGGACAGGGGCCCCCTAGTGAGCAGTACTTC.

The chain joins TRBV9 to TRBJ1-5, with 7 nucleotides matching TRBD1. The length of the CDR3 is 14 residues. From germline, CDR1 is SGDLS and CDR2 YYNGEE. V dropped 2 bases and J dropped 9; count of bases not matched to a gene: 8. CDR3 sequence (DNA): TGTGCCAGCAGCGTCTCCCAGGGGGGTCGGCCCCAGCATTTT. Encoded protein: CASSVSQGGRPQHF.

CDR3 nucleotides: TGTGCCAGCAGTTATGGGACAATCGACGAGCAGTACTTC. This gives the protein CASSYGTIDEQYF. V gene TRBV27 combines with J gene TRBJ2-7; possibly TRBD1 for D (6 bases). This CDR3 spans 13 amino acids. Trimming took off 4 bases at V and 5 bases at J, with 12 bases between the two ends. Germline V gene sequence: CDR1 MNHEY, CDR2 SMNVEV (reference sequence).

The chain couples TRBV28 to TRBJ2-7; 11 bases are shared with TRBD2. V was pared by 6 bases and J by 1 base, with 5 bases of the junction left unmatched. The germline V gene has CDR1 MDHEN and CDR2 SYDVKM. The CDR3 is made up of 15 amino acids. CDR3 sequence reads: CASSQGTSGSYEQYF. The CDR3 coding sequence is TGTGCCAGCAGCCAAGGGACTAGCGGATCCTACGAGCAGTACTTC.

CDR3 sequence: CASSLADRVLGYTF. DNA of the CDR3: TGTGCCAGCAGCTTGGCTGACAGGGTTCTTGGCTACACCTTC. J is TRBJ1-2 and V is TRBV5-4; 7 nucleotides agree with TRBD1. Germline V gene lookup returns CDR1 SGHNT and CDR2 YYREEE (reference sequence). Trimming took 0 bases from V and 7 from J; bases not matched to a gene: 6. The CDR3 sequence is 14 residues long. Using reference TRBV5-4 and TRBJ1-2 for the parts outside the CDR3, the full variable domain is ETGVTQSPTHLIKTRGQQVTLRCSSQSGHNTVSWYQQALGQGPQFIFQYYREEENGRGNFPPRFSGLQFPNYSSELNVNALELDDSALYLCASSLADRVLGYTFGSGTRLTVV.

V and J are TRBV7-9 and TRBJ2-3; 11 nucleotides agree with TRBD2. Trimming removed 5 bases from V and 1 base from J; junction bases left unmatched: 11. Per the germline V gene, CDR1 is SEHNR and CDR2 is FQNEAQ (reference sequence). The CDR3 sequence is 18 residues long. This CDR3 is CASSPGVAGGPGTDTQYF. The CDR3 region has the DNA TGTGCCAGCAGCCCTGGGGTAGCGGGGGGGCCGGGCACAGATACGCAGTATTTT.

The chain is built from TRBV7-3 and TRBJ1-3; no clear D gene. Trimming removed 0 bases at V and 4 bases at J, with 7 bases between. The CDR3 is 14 amino acids. Germline CDR1 and CDR2: SGHTA and FQGTGA. In DNA form, the CDR3 reads TGTGCCAGCAGCTTAACCAGTACCGGAAACACCATATATTTT. It yields the protein CASSLTSTGNTIYF.

This chain uses TRBV10-2 with TRBJ1-2; TRBD1 agrees at 8 bases. Germline CDR1 and CDR2: WSHSY and SAAADI. Losses at the gene ends were 11 bases for V and 2 bases for J; bases not matched to a gene: 13. The CDR3 extends over 15 amino acids. The DNA of the CDR3 is TGCGCCGCACAGAACACCGGGACAGGCAACTATGGCTACACCTTC. Amino acids: CAAQNTGTGNYGYTF.

This chain uses TRBV19 with TRBJ1-1; D uncertain. This CDR3 has 13 amino acids. V was pared by 10 bases and J by 0 bases, with 12 bases between. CDR1 and CDR2 (germline): LNHDA, SQIVND (reference sequence). CDR3 sequence: CAITDSMNTEAFF. In DNA form, the CDR3 reads TGTGCCATCACAGATTCCATGAACACTGAAGCTTTCTTT. Drawing the rest from reference TRBV19 and TRBJ1-1, the complete variable domain is DGGITQSPKYLFRKEGQNVTLSCEQNLNHDAMYWYRQDPGQGLRLIYYSQIVNDFQKGDIAEGYSVSREKKESFPLTVTSAQKNPTAFYLCAITDSMNTEAFFGQGTRLTVV.

The genes are TRBV3-1 (or the pseudogene TRBV3-2) and TRBJ1-6; TRBD1 agrees at 8 bases. J lost 9 bases, V lost 5 bases, and 6 bases had no gene match. The CDR3 contains 14 residues. CDR1 is LGHDT, CDR2 YNNKEL, per germline (reference sequence). CDR3 sequence reads: CASSAGQGSSPLHF. In DNA form, the CDR3 reads TGTGCCAGCAGCGCAGGACAGGGAAGTTCACCCCTCCACTTT.

The chain employs TRBV27 and TRBJ1-4, with 11 positions matching TRBD1. V was clipped by 3 bases and J by 8 bases; unmatched bases: 5. The CDR3 has 15 residues. The germline CDR1 and CDR2 sequences are MNHEY and SMNVEV (reference sequence). The CDR3: CASSFTGQGAEKLFF. DNA for the CDR3: TGTGCCAGCAGTTTCACCGGACAGGGGGCGGAAAAACTGTTTTTT.

The chain is built from TRBV6-5 and TRBJ2-7, with D perhaps TRBD1 (5 bases). Deletions cut 3 bases from V and 3 bases from J, with 12 bases between. The length of the CDR3 is 14 residues. CDR1 and CDR2 (germline): MNHEY, SVGAGI. In DNA, the CDR3 is TGTGCCAGCAGTTATTCACGGACACGCTACGAGCAGTACTTC. Protein: CASSYSRTRYEQYF.

The J gene is TRBJ2-5, the V gene TRBV5-4; tentative D call: TRBD1 (7 bases). The CDR3 covers 15 residues. Germline V gene lookup returns CDR1 SGHNT and CDR2 YYREEE (reference sequence). V lost 4 bases and J 0 bases, leaving 13 bases between the germline ends. In DNA form, the CDR3 reads TGTGCCAGCAGCCCCCAGGGGGGTAACCAAGAGACCCAGTACTTC. This gives the protein CASSPQGGNQETQYF.

This sequence joins TRBV7-3 and TRBJ2-3; maybe TRBD2 (5 bases). Trimming stripped 2 bases from V and 7 bases from J, with 13 bases between. The CDR3 has 14 amino acids. Germline CDR1 and CDR2: SGHTA and FQGTGA. CDR3 in DNA: TGTGCCAGCAGCTTAGGAGGAGCCGGACATACGCAGTATTTT. This codes for CASSLGGAGHTQYF.

CDR3 amino acids: CASSFSGLAAGELFF. CDR3 DNA sequence: TGTGCCAGCAGCTTCTCCGGACTAGCGGCCGGGGAGCTGTTTTTT. This rearrangement joins TRBV7-2 to TRBJ2-2, with 10 positions matching TRBD2. The germline V gene encodes CDR1 SGHTA and CDR2 FQGNSA. Losses at the gene ends were 3 bases for V and 6 bases for J; bases not matched to a gene: 4. The CDR3 loop spans 15 amino acids.

The chain uses TRBV2 and TRBJ1-2; D not resolved. CDR1 is SNHLY and CDR2 is FYNNEI in the germline V gene. Trimming shortened V by 10 bases and J by 4 bases, and 13 bases separated the two germline ends. The CDR3 has 12 amino acids. The CDR3 DNA follows: TGTGCCAAGACAAGTCCGAGCTATGGCTACACCTTC. It codes for CAKTSPSYGYTF. The full variable domain, completed using reference TRBV2 and TRBJ1-2, is EPEVTQTPSHQVTQMGQEVILRCVPISNHLYFYWYRQILGQKVEFLVSFYNNEISEKSEIFDDQFSVERPDGSNFTLKIRSTKLEDSAMYFCAKTSPSYGYTFGSGTRLTVV.

The V and J genes are TRBV20-1 and TRBJ2-3; 8 nucleotides align to TRBD2. Germline V CDR1 and CDR2: DFQATT, SNEGSKA (reference sequence). V lost 3 bases to trimming and J lost 6 bases; unmatched junction nucleotides: 20. The CDR3 has 18 amino acids. The CDR3 loop reads CSASFPLVREREWDTQYF. DNA of the CDR3: TGCAGTGCTAGTTTTCCGTTGGTACGGGAGCGGGAGTGGGATACGCAGTATTTT.